The following is a TCR beta chain sequence with its context. Its antigen is as yet unknown. The data stem from a study of cytomegalovirus exposure and HLA in healthy donors. Study-level results: According to an earlier analysis, most TCR beta V segments yielded productive rearrangements about 90% or about 30% of the time. The CMV antigen specificity of a few CMV-associated chains was confirmed through in vitro analysis. Further analysis was carried out later, and it showed several of the most significant clusters appearing linked to common viral pathogens. High specificity and sensitivity for cytomegalovirus status were reported for the classifier.

60 Vbeta and 13 Jbeta primers were used in PCR. Measured with immunoSEQ multiplex PCR; TCRdb has only the in-frame clones, and not every one. The sample table sets out 160,000 or so clones. This CDR3 is 13 amino acids long. Germline V gene data show CDR1 as LNHDA and CDR2 as SQIVND (reference sequence). V was trimmed by 9 bases and J by 7 bases, leaving 15 bases between them. The chain couples TRBV19 to TRBJ1-4; a possible D gene is TRBD1 (5 bases). Sequenced: PBMCs. The clonotype originates from a man aged 30 to 45 in good health and CMV-seronegative. The CDR3 loop reads CASLSAGREKLFF. CDR3 bases: TGTGCCAGCCTATCGGCAGGGCGTGAAAAACTGTTTTTT.